This paragraph reports one T cell receptor (beta chain). Antigen unknown. V was cut by 2 bases and J by 7 bases, with 12 bases left in between. Germline V gene sequence: CDR1 SGHAT, CDR2 FQNNGV. This CDR3 contains 13 residues. These data belong to a study of early T cells in non-severe SARS-CoV-2 infection. Across the study: Unpaired chains resulted from sequencing bulk RNA of unsorted whole blood.

The study, taken as a whole, reports: Anti-spike CD8 specificities were favored by VDJdb matching, whose results missed private and CD4 specificities.

The protocol attached unique molecular identifiers to individual cDNA molecules. MiXCR was run by TCRdb on the 5' RACE reads, yielding one entry per CDR3 protein. The data show tens of thousands of distinct CDR3 sequences, about 14% seen once. This chain uses TRBV11-2 with TRBJ2-7; D possibly corresponds to TRBD1 (5 bases). This receptor was obtained from an adult who was a healthcare worker with PCR-confirmed SARS-CoV-2 infection or an uninfected control (not recorded which). The sequenced sample consisted of whole blood. The CDR3 nucleotides are TGTGCCAGCAGCTTAAAGACAGTAGATGAGCAGTACTTC. Its protein product is CASSLKTVDEQYF.